The source of this T cell receptor beta chain is a study of blood T cell repertoires in COVID-19. Study background: Donors in the United States, Italy and Spain gave samples during acute or convalescent COVID-19.

Produced via immunoSEQ multiplex PCR; TCRdb's table is partial and in-frame only. The sample contains a few hundred thousand clones, over 75% of which appear only once. V gave up 4 bases and J gave up 4 bases, with 14 bases separating them. The CDR3 is 15 amino acids. Germline assignment: CDR1 SGDLS and CDR2 YYNGEE. The chain employs TRBV9 and TRBJ1-4, with D perhaps TRBD1 (6 bases). This clonotype was obtained from a human donor in a cohort sampled during active COVID-19. The sample was peripheral blood. In DNA form, the CDR3 reads TGTGCCAGCAGCCAACAGGGTGCTGTTAATGAAAAACTGTTTTTT. Amino acids: CASSQQGAVNEKLFF.